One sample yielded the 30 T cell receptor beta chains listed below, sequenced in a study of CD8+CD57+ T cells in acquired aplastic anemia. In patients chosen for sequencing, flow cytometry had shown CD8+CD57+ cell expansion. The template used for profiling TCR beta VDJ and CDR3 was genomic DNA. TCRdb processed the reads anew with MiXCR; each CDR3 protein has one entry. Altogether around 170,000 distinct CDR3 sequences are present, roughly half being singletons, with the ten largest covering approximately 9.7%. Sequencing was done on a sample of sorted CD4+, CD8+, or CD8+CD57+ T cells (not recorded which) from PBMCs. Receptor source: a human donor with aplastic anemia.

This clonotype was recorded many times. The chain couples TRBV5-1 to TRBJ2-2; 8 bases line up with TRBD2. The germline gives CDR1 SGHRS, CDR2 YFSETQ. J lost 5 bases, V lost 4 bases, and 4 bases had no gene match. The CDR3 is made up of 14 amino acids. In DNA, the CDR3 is TGCGCCAGCAGCCATAAGCGGGAGACCGGGGAGCTGTTTTTT. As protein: CASSHKRETGELFF.

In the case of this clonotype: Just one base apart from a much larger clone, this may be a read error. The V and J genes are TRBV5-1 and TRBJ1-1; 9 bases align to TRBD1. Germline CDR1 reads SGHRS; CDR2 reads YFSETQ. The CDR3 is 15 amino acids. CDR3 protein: CVSSDPTGGNTEAFF. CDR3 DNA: TGCGTCAGCAGCGACCCGACAGGGGGGAACACTGAAGCTTTCTTT.

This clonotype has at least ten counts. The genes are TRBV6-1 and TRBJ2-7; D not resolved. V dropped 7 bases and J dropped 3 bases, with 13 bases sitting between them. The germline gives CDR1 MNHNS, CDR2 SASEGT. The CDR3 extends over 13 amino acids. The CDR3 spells CASTLTQFYEQYF. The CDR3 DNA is TGTGCCAGCACCCTGACACAATTCTACGAGCAGTACTTC.

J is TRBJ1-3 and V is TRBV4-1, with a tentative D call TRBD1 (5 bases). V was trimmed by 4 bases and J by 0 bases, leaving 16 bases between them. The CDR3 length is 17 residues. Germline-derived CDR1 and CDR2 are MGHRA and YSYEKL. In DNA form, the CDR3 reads TGCGCCAGCAGCCGGATTCCCGGGACTCCCTCTGGAAACACCATATATTTT. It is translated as CASSRIPGTPSGNTIYF.

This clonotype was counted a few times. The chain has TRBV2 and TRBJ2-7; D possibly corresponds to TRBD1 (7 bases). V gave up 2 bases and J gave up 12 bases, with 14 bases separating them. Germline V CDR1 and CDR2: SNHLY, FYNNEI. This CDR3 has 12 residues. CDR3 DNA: TGTGCCAGCAGTGAACGTCAGGGGGGATTGTACTTC. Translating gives CASSERQGGLYF. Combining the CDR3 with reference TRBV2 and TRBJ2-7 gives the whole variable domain EPEVTQTPSHQVTQMGQEVILRCVPISNHLYFYWYRQILGQKVEFLVSFYNNEISEKSEIFDDQFSVERPDGSNFTLKIRSTKLEDSAMYFCASSERQGGLYFGPGTRLTVT.

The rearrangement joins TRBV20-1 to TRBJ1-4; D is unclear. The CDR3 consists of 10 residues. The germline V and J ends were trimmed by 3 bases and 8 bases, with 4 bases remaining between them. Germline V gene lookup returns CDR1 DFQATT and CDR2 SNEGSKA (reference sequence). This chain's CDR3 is CSASAEKLFF. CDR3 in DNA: TGCAGTGCTAGTGCAGAAAAACTGTTTTTT.

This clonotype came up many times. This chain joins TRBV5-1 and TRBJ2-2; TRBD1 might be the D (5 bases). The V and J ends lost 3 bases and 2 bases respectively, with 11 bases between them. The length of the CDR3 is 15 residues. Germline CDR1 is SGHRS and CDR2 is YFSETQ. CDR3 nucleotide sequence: TGCGCCAGCAGCTCTATGACAGTTAACACCGGGGAGCTGTTTTTT. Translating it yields CASSSMTVNTGELFF.

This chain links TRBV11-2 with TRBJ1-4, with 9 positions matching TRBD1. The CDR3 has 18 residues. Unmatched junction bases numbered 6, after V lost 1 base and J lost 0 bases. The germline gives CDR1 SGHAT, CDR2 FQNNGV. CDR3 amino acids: CASSLVPGQGATNEKLFF. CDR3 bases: TGTGCCAGCAGCTTAGTCCCGGGACAGGGCGCAACTAATGAAAAACTGTTTTTT.

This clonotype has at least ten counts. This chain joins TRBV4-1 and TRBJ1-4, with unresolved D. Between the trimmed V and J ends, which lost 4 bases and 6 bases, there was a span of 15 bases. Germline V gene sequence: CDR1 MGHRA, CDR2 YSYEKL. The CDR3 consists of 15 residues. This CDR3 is CASSPSGRADEKLFF. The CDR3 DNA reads TGCGCCAGCAGCCCATCTGGAAGAGCTGATGAAAAACTGTTTTTT.

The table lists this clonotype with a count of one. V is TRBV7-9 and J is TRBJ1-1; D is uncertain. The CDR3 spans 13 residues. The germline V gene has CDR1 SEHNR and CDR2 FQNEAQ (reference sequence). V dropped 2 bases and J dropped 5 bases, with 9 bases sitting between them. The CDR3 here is CASSLTVATEAFF. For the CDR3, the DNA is TGTGCCAGCAGCTTAACGGTAGCGACTGAAGCTTTCTTT.

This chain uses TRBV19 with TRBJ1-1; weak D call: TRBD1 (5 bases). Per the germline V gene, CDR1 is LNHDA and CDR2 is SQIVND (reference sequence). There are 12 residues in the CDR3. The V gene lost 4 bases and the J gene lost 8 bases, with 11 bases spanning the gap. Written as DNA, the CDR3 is TGTGCCAGTAGTAGGTTCAGGGAGGAAGCTTTCTTT. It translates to CASSRFREEAFF.

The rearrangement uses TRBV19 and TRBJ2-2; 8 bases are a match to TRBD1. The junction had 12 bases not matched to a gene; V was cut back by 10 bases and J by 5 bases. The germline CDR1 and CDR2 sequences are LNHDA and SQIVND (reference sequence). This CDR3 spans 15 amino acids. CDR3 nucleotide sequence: TGTGCCATTAAAGTAGGGACAGGTTTTACCGGGGAGCTGTTTTTT. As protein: CAIKVGTGFTGELFF.

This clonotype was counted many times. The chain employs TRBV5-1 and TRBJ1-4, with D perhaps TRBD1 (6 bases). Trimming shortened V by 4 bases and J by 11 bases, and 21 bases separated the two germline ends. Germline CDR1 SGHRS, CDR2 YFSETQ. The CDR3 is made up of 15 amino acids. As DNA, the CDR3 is TGCGCCAGCAGCCTACAGGGAGGGGAAGAGGGGAAACTGTTTTTT. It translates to CASSLQGGEEGKLFF.

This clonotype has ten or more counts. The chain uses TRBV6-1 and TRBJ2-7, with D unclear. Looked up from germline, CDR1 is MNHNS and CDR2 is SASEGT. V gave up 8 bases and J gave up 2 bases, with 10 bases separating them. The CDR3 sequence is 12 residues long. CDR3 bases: TGTGCCAGCCGTGGGTCCACCTACGAGCAGTACTTC. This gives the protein CASRGSTYEQYF.

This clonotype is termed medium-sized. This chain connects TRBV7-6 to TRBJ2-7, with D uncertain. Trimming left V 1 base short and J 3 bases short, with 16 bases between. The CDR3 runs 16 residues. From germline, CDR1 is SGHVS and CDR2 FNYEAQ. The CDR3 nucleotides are TGTGCCAGCAGCTTAGGCCCCTCGTCAGCTCGCTACGAGCAGTACTTC. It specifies CASSLGPSSARYEQYF.

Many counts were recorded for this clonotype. CDR3 residues: CSVRPAQETQYF. CDR3 nucleotides: TGCAGCGTTCGTCCAGCTCAAGAGACCCAGTACTTC. The J gene is TRBJ2-5, the V gene TRBV29-1; no firm D call. Germline-derived CDR1 and CDR2 are SQVTM and ANQGSEA. The ends were cut back, 5 bases at V and 2 bases at J, with 9 bases in the middle. This CDR3 contains 12 residues. Based on the CDR3 plus reference TRBV29-1 and TRBJ2-5, the full variable domain is SAVISQKPSRDICQRGTSLTIQCQVDSQVTMMFWYRQQPGQSLTLIATANQGSEATYESGFVIDKFPISRPNLTFSTLTVSNMSPEDSSIYLCSVRPAQETQYFGPGTRLLVL.

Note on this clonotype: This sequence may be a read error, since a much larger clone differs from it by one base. DNA of the CDR3: TGTGGCAGCAGCCTAAGACTAGCGGGAGGGTGGGTCAATGAGCAGTTCTTC. This codes for CGSSLRLAGGWVNEQFF. The genes are TRBV11-1 and TRBJ2-1; 14 bases agree with TRBD2. The CDR3 is made up of 17 amino acids. The V gene's germline CDR1 is SGHAT and CDR2 FQDESV (reference sequence). The full variable domain, completed using reference TRBV11-1 and TRBJ2-1, is EAEVAQSPRYKITEKSQAVAFWCDPISGHATLYWYRQILGQGPELLVQFQDESVVDDSQLPKDRFSAERLKGVDSTLKIQPAELGDSAMYLCGSSLRLAGGWVNEQFFGPGTRLTVL.

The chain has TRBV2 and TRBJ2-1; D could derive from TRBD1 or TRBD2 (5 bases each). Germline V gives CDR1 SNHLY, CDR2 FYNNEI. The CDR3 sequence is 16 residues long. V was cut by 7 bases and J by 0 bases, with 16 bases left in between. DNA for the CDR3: TGTGCCAGCAACCCTGGGACCACGAGCTCCTACAATGAGCAGTTCTTC. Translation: CASNPGTTSSYNEQFF.

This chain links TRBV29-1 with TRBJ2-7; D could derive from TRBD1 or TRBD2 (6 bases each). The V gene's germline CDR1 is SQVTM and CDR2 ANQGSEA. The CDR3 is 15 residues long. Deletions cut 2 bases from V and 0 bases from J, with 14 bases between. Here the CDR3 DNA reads TGCAGCGTTGAAACGGAAGGGGGGAGCTCCTACGAGCAGTACTTC. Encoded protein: CSVETEGGSSYEQYF.

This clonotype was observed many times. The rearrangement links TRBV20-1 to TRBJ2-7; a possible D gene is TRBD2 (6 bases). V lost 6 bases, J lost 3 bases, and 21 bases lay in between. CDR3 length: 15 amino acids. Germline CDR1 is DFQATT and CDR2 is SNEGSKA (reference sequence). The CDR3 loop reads CSANRGRTTDYEQYF. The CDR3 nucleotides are TGCAGTGCCAATCGGGGAAGGACTACCGACTACGAGCAGTACTTC.

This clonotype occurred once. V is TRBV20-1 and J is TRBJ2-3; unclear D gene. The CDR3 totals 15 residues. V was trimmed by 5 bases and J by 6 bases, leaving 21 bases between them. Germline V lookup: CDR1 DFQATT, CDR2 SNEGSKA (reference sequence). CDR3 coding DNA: TGCAGTGCTCCGCATGGCACTATTGTTGAGGATACGCAGTATTTT. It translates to CSAPHGTIVEDTQYF.

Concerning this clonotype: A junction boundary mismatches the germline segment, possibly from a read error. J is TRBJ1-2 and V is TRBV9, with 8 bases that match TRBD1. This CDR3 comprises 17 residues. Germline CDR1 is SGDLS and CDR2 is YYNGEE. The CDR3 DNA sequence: TGTGCCAGCAGCGCGTCACAGGGGGGGGAGGCTAACTATGGCTGCACCTTC. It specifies CASSASQGGEANYGCTF.

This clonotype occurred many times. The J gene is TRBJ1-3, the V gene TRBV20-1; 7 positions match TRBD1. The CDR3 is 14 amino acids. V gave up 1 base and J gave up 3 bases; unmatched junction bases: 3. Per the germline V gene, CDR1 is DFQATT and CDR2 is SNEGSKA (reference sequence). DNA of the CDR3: TGCAGTGCTAGAGGCCAGGGGGATGGAAACACCATATATTTT. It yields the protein CSARGQGDGNTIYF.

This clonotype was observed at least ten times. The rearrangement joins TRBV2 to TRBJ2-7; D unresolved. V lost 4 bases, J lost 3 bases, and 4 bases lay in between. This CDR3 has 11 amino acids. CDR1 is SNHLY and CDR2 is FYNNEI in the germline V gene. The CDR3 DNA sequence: TGTGCCAGCAGTGCCCTCTACGAGCAGTACTTC. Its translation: CASSALYEQYF.

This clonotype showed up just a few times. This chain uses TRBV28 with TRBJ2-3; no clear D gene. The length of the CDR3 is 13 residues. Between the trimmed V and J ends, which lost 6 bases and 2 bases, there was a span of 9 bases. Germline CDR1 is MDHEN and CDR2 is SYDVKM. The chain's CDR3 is CASRTDPTDTQYF. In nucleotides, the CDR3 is TGTGCCAGCAGGACTGACCCCACAGATACGCAGTATTTT.

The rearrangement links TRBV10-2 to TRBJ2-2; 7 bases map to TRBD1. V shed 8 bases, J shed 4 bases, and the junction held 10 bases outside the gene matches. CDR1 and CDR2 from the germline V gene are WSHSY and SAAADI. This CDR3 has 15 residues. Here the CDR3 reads CASGGQRPGTGELFF. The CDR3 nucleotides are TGCGCCAGCGGGGGACAGCGACCTGGCACCGGGGAGCTGTTTTTT.

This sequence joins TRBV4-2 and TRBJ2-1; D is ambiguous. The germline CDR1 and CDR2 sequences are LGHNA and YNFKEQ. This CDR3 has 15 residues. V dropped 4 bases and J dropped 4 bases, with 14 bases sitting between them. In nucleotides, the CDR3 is TGTGCCAGCAGCCCAGCTAATTGGGAATACAATGAGCAGTTCTTC. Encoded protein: CASSPANWEYNEQFF.

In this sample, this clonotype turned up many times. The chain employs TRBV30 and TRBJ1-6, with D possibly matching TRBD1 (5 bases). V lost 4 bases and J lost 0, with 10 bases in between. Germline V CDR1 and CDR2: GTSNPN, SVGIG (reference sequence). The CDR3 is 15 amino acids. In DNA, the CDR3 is TGTGCCTGGACGTGGGGGAGCTCCTATAATTCACCCCTCCACTTT. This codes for CAWTWGSSYNSPLHF.

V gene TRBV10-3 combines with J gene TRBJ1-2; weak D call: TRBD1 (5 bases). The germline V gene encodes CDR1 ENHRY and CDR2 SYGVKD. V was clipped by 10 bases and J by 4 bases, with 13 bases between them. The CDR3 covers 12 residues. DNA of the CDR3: TGTGCCACCCAAGACAGCCTCTATGGCTACACCTTC. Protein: CATQDSLYGYTF.

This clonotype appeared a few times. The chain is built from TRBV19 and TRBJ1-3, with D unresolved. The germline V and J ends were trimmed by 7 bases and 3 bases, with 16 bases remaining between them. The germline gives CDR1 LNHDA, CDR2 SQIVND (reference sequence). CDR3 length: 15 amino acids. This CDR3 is CASTRFASGGNTIYF. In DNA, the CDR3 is TGTGCCAGTACCCGCTTTGCCTCGGGTGGAAACACCATATATTTT.